This T cell receptor (beta chain) came from a study of T cells in narcolepsy. On the study more broadly: Enrolled donors included narcolepsy type 1 or type 2 patients and healthy controls. Study-wide findings and caveats: HCRT-specific and TRIB2-specific autoreactive clonotypes appeared among same-patient CSF and blood CD4+ clonotypes. Reportedly, autoreactive clonotypes were serially detected in patients' blood but not controls'.

To note about this clone: The target antigen is unknown.

Assay: immunoSEQ multiplex PCR; the TCRdb copy retains only in-frame clones and omits some. The sample has around 17,000 clones; about two thirds are singletons. The CDR3 loop spans 16 amino acids. V lost 4 bases, J lost 4 bases, and 10 bases stayed unmatched. The rearrangement joins TRBV5-3 to TRBJ2-1; 8 bases fit TRBD2. TRBV5-3 is annotated as an ORF whose role is uncertain. The receptor comes from a human donor with narcolepsy. Sequenced sample: CD45RA- memory CD8+ T cells from PBMCs. The CDR3 loop reads CARSPRAGVSYNEQFF. In nucleotides, the CDR3 is TGTGCCAGAAGCCCCAGAGCGGGAGTCTCTTACAATGAGCAGTTCTTC.